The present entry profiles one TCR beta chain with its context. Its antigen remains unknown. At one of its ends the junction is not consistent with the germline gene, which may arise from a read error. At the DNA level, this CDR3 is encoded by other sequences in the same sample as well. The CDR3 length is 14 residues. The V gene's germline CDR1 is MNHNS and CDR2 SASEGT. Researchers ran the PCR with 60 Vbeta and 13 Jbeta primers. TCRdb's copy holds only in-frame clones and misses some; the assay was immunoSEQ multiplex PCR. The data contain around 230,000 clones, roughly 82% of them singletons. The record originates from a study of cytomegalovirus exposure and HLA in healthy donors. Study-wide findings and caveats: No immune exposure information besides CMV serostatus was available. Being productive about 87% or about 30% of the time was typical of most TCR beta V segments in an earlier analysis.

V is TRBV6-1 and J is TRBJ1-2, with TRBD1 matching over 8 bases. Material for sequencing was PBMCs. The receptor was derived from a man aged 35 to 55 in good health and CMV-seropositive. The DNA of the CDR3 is TGTGCCAGCAGGACAGGGGTTACTAACTATGGCTACACTTTC. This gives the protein CASRTGVTNYGYTF.